The source of this TCR beta chain is a study of cytomegalovirus exposure and HLA in healthy donors. At the level of the study: Out of several hundred genotyped donors, about 84% belonged to the Caucasian-associated ancestry cluster.

A word on this clone: As yet, its antigen is unknown. Because it lacks the conserved phenylalanine or tryptophan at the end, this CDR3 is likely a read error. No DNA is shown, since the ends of the CDR3 on it are uncertain; the CDR3 is the one TCRdb lists.

Germline V CDR1 and CDR2: MNHNS, SASEGT. Including both end residues, the CDR3 is 13 amino acids long. General study findings and limits: What a later analysis reportedly showed was that an Asian-associated ancestry cluster had fewer N-insertions than the approximately 670-donor mean. It was reported that TCR beta sequences correctly inferred the HLA-A and HLA-B alleles for most subjects. Later work associated roughly 15,000 TCR beta sequences with HLA alleles at 0.05 false discovery rate.

Researchers ran the PCR with 60 Vbeta and 13 Jbeta primers. This table comes from immunoSEQ multiplex PCR, and its TCRdb copy is limited to in-frame clones, with some not included. The profile covers 150,000 to 200,000 clones, with about 80% appearing a single time and 4.8% taken by the ten largest. The chain couples TRBV6-1 to TRBJ1-2; the table's D call, TRBD1, has no DNA check behind it. The source of this sequence is a young man in good health and CMV-seronegative. The sample consisted of PBMCs. The CDR3 region is CASSFPARQEACL.